The sequence of this TCR beta chain was determined in a study of cytomegalovirus exposure and HLA in healthy donors listed by TCRdb under 2017. Context from the whole study: According to an earlier analysis of 587 of the donors, roughly 180 million T cells yielded over 100 million unique TCR beta sequences and 276 Gb of sequence data. Roughly 300 gigabases of sequencing data and 75 million to 85 million unique TCR sequences made up an early release that covered over 550 HLA-typed donors. Among the approximately 400 genotyped donors, approximately 76% belonged to the genetic ancestry cluster associated with self-reported Caucasian donors. The study aimed to test whether cataloging public T cell receptors could reveal signatures of past pathogen exposure. Using immunosequencing, the study profiled T cell repertoires from about 620 subjects and related those repertoires to cytomegalovirus serostatus. In addition to the first cohort of approximately 670 subjects, a separate validation cohort of approximately 130 different subjects was used. High-throughput TCR immunosequencing, statistical association of individual TCRs with disease status, and machine learning were combined to predict cytomegalovirus infection status. A later analysis re-examined previously published TCR beta repertoires from 500 to 700 donors and added high-resolution HLA genotyping to investigate patterns of TCR occurrence. In the later analysis, no new phenotypic data were used to find candidate immune exposures; instead, reliance was placed on TCR beta sequences and their occurrence across donors. An earlier analysis of approximately 640 of the donors applied high-throughput TCR beta sequencing to assess whether each TCR beta V gene segment acted as functional or pseudogenic. Donor age, sex, ethnicity and CMV serostatus were compiled together with the repertoire data. Genome-wide SNP genotypes for about 55% of the roughly 670 donors were used in a later genetic analysis, which treated that subset as a discovery cohort. All discovery cohort repertoires had been generated on a single sequencing platform. HLA typing included class I and class II loci at four-digit resolution. Typing coverage varied by locus: about 629-640 donors for A, B, C, DRB1 and DQB1; some 520 for DQA1; about 570 for DPA1; some 470 for DPB1. A handful of DR-DQ haplotypes were handled as single units for association and clustering because linkage in the cohort was strong. Among 300 to 500 genotyped donors of the cohort, an average of approximately 220,000 unique TCR beta nucleotide sequences was sequenced per donor, of which roughly 18% were non-productive. What the work shows at the level of the full study, not this receptor alone: In a later analysis, most CMV-associated TCR beta chains were found to appear HLA-restricted, with HLA associations seemingly driven largely by CMV exposure. A later analysis found that HLA-associated TCR beta chains were more clonally expanded and had lower generation probabilities than equally common non-associated chains. According to the authors, the approach could potentially be generalized to other disease states and immunological phenotypes. A group of highly shared sequence variants was considered likely to be a technical artifact of the sequencing pipeline. Specific HLA alleles were associated with roughly 17,000 TCR beta sequences at a false discovery rate of 0.05 in a later analysis. Broadly in line with IMGT annotations, most TCR beta V segments showed up in productive rearrangements about 87% or about 30% of the time in an earlier analysis of around 550 of the donors. In a later analysis, the rate of TCR association differed among HLA loci, with DRB1 alleles having the most associated TCRs and HLA-C alleles having the fewest. Assigning TCR associations to individual alleles was difficult when HLA alleles, especially DR and DQ, strongly co-occurred. In the study, approximately 150 TCR beta chains were listed as associated with cytomegalovirus. Because counts were too low, seventeen rarely observed V segments, including chromosome 9 orphons, were excluded from the earlier analysis of 587 of the donors. Several of the top co-occurrence clusters appeared to be linked to parvovirus B19, influenza, CMV and Epstein-Barr virus, according to a later analysis. Because the 87-base-pair reads could not distinguish some IMGT-functional V segments, including TRBV6-2 and TRBV6-3, those segments were excluded. A later genetic analysis associated a missense DCLRE1C variant with V-gene and J-gene trimming of TCR beta chains, and an independent cohort replicated the association. Presence/absence analyses assumed roughly uniform sequencing depth across donors, an assumption that may not hold. A further reported finding was that TCR beta sequences accurately predicted the HLA-A and HLA-B alleles for most subjects in the first cohort. The only immune exposure information available for the cohort was CMV serostatus. In this cohort, only TCR beta chains were sequenced, and detectable features were limited by the absence of alpha or paired-chain data. Three of the identified cytomegalovirus-associated TCR beta chains were confirmed in vitro to be specific for cytomegalovirus antigens. The classifier was reported to diagnose cytomegalovirus status with high specificity and sensitivity in both the original and validation cohorts. Because HLA typing was unavailable for some donors at each locus, only the typed subset was used in association tests. Linkage disequilibrium might explain the correlated functional status among segregating V segments, but an unknown experimental factor could not be excluded. Compared with the 666-donor mean, donors in an Asian-associated ancestry cluster had fewer N-insertions in productive TCRs, according to a later genetic analysis. Most TCR sequences were seen in very few donors, while some public TCRs were found in many individuals.

In total, fewer than 750 healthy bone marrow donors made up the cohort. At the time of sampling, all cohort members were nominally healthy, though unrecorded immune exposures were likely present. The donor was CMV seronegative and belonged to the group of 352 seronegative cohort members. Every donor gave a peripheral blood sample, and the peripheral blood mononuclear cells from that sample were used for TCR beta sequencing. Genomic DNA extraction from the blood cell samples was performed with the Qiagen DNeasy Blood Extraction Kit. The CDR3 measures 15 amino acids from cysteine to phenylalanine. Just the 45-base CDR3 DNA is kept, in frame starting at base 1. Sequences SGHTA (CDR1) and FQGNSA (CDR2) are obtained from the germline V gene. Germline trimming: 5 bases from V, 4 bases from J; junction bases outside gene matches: 4. With regard to this clone: Its recognized antigen is unknown. It has no much larger one-base neighbor in the sample; base qualities were not kept.

Libraries were prepared through the immunoSEQ multiplex PCR assay. The multiplex PCR relied on a mix of 60 forward primers for TCR Vbeta segments and 13 reverse primers for TCR Jbeta segments. The CDR3 region of rearranged TCR beta genes was amplified from genomic DNA with a multiplex PCR assay. Amplified TCR beta libraries were sequenced as 87-base-pair reads on the Illumina HiSeq System. The paper's processing steps were these. Across the 700 or so repertoires, a later analysis counted 80 million or so unique TCR beta chains, 8.5 million to 12 million of which were shared by at least two donors. A nearest-neighbor algorithm error-corrected the raw reads and collapsed the reads into unique sequences, merging closely related sequences to remove PCR and sequencing errors. CDR3 sequences were aligned to IMGT reference sequences to assign V, D and J gene segments. For a sequence to be retained, a match of at least six nucleotides to both a V gene segment and a J gene segment was required. Rearrangements were classified as productive when the CDR3 lacked stop codons and remained in frame with V and J, and all other rearrangements were classified as non-productive. CDR3 was defined by IMGT convention, running from the second conserved V-encoded cysteine to the conserved J-encoded phenylalanine. The earlier analysis of some 550 of the donors excluded any sequence lacking an unambiguous match to a single V gene segment. In an earlier analysis of 587 of the donors, V segments were called functional above 56.7% productive rearrangements and were called segregating when the between-donor standard deviation exceeded 5%. A statistical classification framework was built for diagnosing cytomegalovirus status from the catalog of TCR beta chain sequences. In a later analysis, V and J genes were assigned by comparing TCR nucleotide sequences against IMGT/GENE-DB human TR gene sequences. A later analysis assigned CDR3 sequences and most-parsimonious VDJ recombination scenarios with the TCRdist pipeline. A later analysis defined each TCR beta chain by its CDR3 amino acid sequence plus V-gene family, and excluded reads lacking a unique V-gene family. In a later analysis, a few hundred highly shared, low-generation-probability nucleotide sequences were removed to address suspected cross-contamination and a sequencing artifact. In a later analysis, a clonal expansion index was calculated for each public chain from normalized within-repertoire ranks of inferred template counts. In a later analysis, generation probabilities were computed with a VDJ recombination model fitted to out-of-frame rearrangements, and the resulting probabilities were checked against IGoR. A later analysis scored TCR-TCR, TCR-HLA and TCR-CMV co-occurrence with hypergeometric tests, applying a repertoire-size bias correction to TCR pairs. A later analysis estimated false discovery rates by permuting HLA or CMV assignments 20 times. In a later analysis, co-occurring TCRs were grouped with DBSCAN, and TCRdist sequence similarity was added when clustering was performed within HLA-allele-positive subsets. For co-occurrence clustering, repertoires with fewer than 30,000 or more than 120,000 public chains were excluded, along with about five repertoires with anomalous nucleotide sharing. TCRdb holds this immuneACCESS table with in-frame rearrangements only. Some clones are missing; in checked studies, unresolved V genes explain under half, and the rest has no known cause. Clone size and the V and J calls come from that table; the DNA yielded D and trimming. Across this sample there are under 200,000 clones, with about 77% seen only once. Approximately 1.4% of the sample comes from the top ten.

Recombination joined TRBV7-2 with TRBJ2-1; the central 11 bases match TRBD1. What was sequenced was PBMCs. The sequence was collected from a young man in good health and CMV-seronegative. The DNA reads as follows: TGTGCCAGCAGCCAGGGACAGGGGGGATACAATGAGCAGTTCTTC. Translated, it gives CASSQGQGGYNEQFF.